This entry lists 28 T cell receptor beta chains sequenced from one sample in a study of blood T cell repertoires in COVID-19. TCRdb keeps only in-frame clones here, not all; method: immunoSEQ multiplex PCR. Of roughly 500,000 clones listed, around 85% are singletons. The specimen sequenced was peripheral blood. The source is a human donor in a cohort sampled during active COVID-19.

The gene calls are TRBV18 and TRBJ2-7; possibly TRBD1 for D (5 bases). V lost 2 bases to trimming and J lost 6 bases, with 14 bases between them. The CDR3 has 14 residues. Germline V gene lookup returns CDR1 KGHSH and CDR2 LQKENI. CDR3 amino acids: CASSPERQKVEQYF. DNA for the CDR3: TGTGCCAGCTCACCAGAAAGACAGAAGGTCGAGCAGTACTTC.

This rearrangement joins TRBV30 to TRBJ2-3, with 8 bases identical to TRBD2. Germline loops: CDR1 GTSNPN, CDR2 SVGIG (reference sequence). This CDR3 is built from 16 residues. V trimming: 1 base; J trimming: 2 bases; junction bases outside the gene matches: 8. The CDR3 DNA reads TGTGCCTGGAGTGCCCGCCATAGCGGGAACACAGATACGCAGTATTTT. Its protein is CAWSARHSGNTDTQYF.

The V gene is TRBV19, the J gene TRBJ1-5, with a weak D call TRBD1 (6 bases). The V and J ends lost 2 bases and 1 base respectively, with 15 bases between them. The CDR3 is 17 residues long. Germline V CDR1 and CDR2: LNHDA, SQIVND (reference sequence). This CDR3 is CASSINGGLGSNQPQHF. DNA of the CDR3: TGTGCCAGTAGTATAAACGGGGGGCTGGGGAGCAATCAGCCCCAGCATTTT.

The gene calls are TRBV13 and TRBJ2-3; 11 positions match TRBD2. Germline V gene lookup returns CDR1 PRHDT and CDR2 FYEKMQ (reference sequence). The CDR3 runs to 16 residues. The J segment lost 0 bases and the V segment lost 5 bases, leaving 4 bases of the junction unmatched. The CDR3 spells CASSPGLAGSTDTQYF. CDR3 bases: TGTGCCAGCAGCCCCGGACTAGCGGGTAGCACAGATACGCAGTATTTT.

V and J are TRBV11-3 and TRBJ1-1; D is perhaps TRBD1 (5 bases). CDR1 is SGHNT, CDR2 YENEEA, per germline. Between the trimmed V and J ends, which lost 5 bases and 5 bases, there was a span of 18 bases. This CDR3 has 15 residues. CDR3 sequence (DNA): TGTGCCAGCAGCCTAAACTCTCAGGGAGGAACTGAAGCTTTCTTT. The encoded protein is CASSLNSQGGTEAFF.

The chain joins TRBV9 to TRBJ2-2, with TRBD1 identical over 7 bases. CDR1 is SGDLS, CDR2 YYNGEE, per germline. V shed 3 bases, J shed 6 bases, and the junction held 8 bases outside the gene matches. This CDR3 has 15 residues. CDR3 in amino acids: CASSESLTGPGELFF. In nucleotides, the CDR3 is TGTGCCAGCAGCGAATCCCTGACAGGGCCCGGGGAGCTGTTTTTT.

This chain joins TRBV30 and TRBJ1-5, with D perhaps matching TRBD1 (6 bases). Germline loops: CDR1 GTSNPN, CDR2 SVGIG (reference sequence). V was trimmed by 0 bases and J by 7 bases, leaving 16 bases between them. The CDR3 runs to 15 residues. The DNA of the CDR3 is TGTGCCTGGAGTGTCGGCAGGGTGCAGGGGCAGCCCCAGCATTTT. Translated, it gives CAWSVGRVQGQPQHF.

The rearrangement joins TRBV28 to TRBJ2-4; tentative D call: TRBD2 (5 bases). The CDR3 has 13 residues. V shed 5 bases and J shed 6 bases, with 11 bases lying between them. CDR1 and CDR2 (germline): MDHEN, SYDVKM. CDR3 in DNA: TGTGCCAGCAGTCCTAACGGGATAAACATTCAGTACTTC. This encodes CASSPNGINIQYF.

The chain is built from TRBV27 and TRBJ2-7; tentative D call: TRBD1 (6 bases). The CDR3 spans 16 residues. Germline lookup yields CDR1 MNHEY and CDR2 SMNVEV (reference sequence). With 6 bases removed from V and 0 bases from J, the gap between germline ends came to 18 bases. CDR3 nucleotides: TGTGCCAGCAGCGCCCTGCCCGGGACACTCTCCTACGAGCAGTACTTC. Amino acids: CASSALPGTLSYEQYF.

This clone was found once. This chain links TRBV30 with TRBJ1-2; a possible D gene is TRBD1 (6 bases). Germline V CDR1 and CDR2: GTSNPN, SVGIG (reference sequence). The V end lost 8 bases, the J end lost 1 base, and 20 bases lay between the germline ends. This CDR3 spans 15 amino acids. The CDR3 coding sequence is TGTGCCACACGAAGGGGGTTCACAAGTAACTATGGCTACACCTTC. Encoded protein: CATRRGFTSNYGYTF. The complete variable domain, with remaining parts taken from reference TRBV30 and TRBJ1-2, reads SQTIHQWPATLVQPVGSPLSLECTVEGTSNPNLYWYRQAAGRGLQLLFYSVGIGQISSEVPQNLSASRPQDRQFILSSKKLLLSDSGFYLCATRRGFTSNYGYTFGSGTRLTVV.

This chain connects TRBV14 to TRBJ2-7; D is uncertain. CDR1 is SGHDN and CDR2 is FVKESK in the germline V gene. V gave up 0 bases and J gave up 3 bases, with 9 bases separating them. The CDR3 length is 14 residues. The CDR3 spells CASSQDHSRYEQYF. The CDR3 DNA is TGTGCCAGCAGCCAAGACCACTCCCGCTACGAGCAGTACTTC.

The CDR3 DNA is TGTGCCAGCAGTCTCCTCGCAGATACGCAGTATTTT. It encodes CASSLLADTQYF. This rearrangement joins TRBV6-2 or TRBV6-3 to TRBJ2-3, with D unclear. Per the germline V gene, CDR1 is MNHEY and CDR2 is SVGEGT. V gave up 5 bases and J gave up 4 bases, with 7 bases separating them. There are 12 residues in the CDR3.

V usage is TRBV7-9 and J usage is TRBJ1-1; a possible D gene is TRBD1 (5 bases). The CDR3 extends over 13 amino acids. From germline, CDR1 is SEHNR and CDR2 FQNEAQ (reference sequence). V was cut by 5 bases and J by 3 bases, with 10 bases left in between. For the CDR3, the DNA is TGTGCCAGCAGCCGCGACAGTTACACTGAAGCTTTCTTT. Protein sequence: CASSRDSYTEAFF.

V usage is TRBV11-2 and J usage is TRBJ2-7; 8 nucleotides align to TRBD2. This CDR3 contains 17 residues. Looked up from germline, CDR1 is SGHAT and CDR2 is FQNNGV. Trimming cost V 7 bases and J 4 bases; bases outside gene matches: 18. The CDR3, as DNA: TGTGCCAGCACCCCCTCGGTGAGCGGGAGAATGCTATACGAGCAGTACTTC. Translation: CASTPSVSGRMLYEQYF.

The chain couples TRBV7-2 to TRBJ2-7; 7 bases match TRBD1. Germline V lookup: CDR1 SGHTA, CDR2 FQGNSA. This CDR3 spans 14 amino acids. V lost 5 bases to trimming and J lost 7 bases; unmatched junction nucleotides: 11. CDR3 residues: CASSPQGQAVEQYF. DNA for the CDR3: TGTGCCAGCAGCCCTCAAGGACAGGCTGTGGAGCAGTACTTC.

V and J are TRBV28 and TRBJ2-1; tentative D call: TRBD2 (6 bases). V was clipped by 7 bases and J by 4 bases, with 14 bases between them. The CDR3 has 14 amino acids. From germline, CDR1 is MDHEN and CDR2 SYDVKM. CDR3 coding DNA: TGTGCCAGCAATTTGGAACGGGGGTACAATGAGCAGTTCTTC. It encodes CASNLERGYNEQFF. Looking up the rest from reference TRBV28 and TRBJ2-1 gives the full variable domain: DVKVTQSSRYLVKRTGEKVFLECVQDMDHENMFWYRQDPGLGLRLIYFSYDVKMKEKGDIPEGYSVSREKKERFSLILESASTNQTSMYLCASNLERGYNEQFFGPGTRLTVL.

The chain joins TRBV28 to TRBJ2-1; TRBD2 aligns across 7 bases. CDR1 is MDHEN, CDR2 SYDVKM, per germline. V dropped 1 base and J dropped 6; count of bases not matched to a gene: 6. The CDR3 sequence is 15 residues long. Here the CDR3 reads CASSLLRERVNEQFF. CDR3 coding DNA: TGTGCCAGCAGTTTATTGCGGGAGCGGGTCAATGAGCAGTTCTTC.

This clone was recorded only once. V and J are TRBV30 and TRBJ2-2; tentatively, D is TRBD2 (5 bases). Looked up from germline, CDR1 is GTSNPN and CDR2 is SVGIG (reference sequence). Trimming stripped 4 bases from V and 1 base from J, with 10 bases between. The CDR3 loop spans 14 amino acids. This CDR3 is CAWMPGRNTGELFF. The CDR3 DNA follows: TGTGCCTGGATGCCGGGGAGGAACACCGGGGAGCTGTTTTTT. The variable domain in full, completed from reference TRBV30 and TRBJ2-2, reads SQTIHQWPATLVQPVGSPLSLECTVEGTSNPNLYWYRQAAGRGLQLLFYSVGIGQISSEVPQNLSASRPQDRQFILSSKKLLLSDSGFYLCAWMPGRNTGELFFGEGSRLTVL.

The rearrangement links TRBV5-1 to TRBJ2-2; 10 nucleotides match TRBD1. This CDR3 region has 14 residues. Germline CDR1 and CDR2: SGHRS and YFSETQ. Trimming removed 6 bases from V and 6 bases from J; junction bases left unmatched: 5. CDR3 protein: CASTGQGIPGELFF. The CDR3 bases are TGCGCCAGCACGGGACAGGGGATCCCCGGGGAGCTGTTTTTT.

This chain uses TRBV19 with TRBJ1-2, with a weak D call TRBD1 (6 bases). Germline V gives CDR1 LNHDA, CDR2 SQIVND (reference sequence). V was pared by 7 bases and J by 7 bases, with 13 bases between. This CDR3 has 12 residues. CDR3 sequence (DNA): TGTGCCAGTACTTGGGGGCCTTCTGGCTACACCTTC. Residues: CASTWGPSGYTF.

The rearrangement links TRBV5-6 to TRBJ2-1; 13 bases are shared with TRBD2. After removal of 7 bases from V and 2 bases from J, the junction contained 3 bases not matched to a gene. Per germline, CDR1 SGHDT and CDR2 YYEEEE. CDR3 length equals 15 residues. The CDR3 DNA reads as TGTGCCAGCCAGGGACTAGCGGGGACCTACAATGAGCAGTTCTTC. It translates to CASQGLAGTYNEQFF.

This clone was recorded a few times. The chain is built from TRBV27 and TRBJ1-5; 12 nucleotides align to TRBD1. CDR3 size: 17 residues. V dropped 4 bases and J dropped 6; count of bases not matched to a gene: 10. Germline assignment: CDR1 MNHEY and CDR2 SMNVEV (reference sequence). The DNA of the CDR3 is TGTGCCAGCAGTTCCGTGTCGGGACAGGGGGCCGGTCAGCCCCAGCATTTT. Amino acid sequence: CASSSVSGQGAGQPQHF.

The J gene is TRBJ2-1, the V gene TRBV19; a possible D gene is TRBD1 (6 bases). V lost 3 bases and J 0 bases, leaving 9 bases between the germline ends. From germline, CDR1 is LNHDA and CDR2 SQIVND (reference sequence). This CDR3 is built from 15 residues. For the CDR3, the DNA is TGTGCCAGTAGTATCCTGACAGGCTCCTACAATGAGCAGTTCTTC. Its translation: CASSILTGSYNEQFF.

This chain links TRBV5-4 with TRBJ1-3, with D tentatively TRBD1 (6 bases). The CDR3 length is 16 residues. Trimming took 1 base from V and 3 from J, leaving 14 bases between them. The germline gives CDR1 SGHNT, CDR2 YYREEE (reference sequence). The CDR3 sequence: CASSLQGIPHGNTIYF. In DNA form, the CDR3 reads TGTGCCAGCAGCTTGCAGGGGATACCTCATGGAAACACCATATATTTT.

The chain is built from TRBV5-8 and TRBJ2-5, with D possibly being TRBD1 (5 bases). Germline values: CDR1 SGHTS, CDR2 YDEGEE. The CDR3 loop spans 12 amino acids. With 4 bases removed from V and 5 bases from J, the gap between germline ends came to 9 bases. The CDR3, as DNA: TGTGCCAGCAGCAGGGGTTGGGAGACCCAGTACTTC. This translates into CASSRGWETQYF. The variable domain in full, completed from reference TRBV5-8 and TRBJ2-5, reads EAGVTQSPTHLIKTRGQQATLRCSPISGHTSVYWYQQALGLGLQFLLWYDEGEERNRGNFPPRFSGRQFPNYSSELNVNALELEDSALYLCASSRGWETQYFGPGTRLLVL.

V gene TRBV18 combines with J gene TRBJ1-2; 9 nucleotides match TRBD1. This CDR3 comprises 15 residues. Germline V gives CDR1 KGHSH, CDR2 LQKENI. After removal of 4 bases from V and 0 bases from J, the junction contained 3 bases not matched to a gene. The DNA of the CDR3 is TGTGCCAGCTCACTGGGACAGGGCTCTAACTATGGCTACACCTTC. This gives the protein CASSLGQGSNYGYTF.

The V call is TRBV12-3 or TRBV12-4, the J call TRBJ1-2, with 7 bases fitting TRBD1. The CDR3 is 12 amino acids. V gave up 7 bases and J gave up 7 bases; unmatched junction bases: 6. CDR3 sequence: CASNPGGRGYTF. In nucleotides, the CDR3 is TGTGCCAGCAATCCAGGGGGTCGTGGCTACACCTTC.

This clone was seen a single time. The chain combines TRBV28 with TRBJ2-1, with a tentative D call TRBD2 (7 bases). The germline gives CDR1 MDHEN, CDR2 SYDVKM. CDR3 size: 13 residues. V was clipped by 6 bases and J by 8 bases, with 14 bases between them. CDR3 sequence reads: CASRGGEWHEQFF. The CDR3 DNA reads TGTGCCAGCAGAGGGGGGGAGTGGCATGAGCAGTTCTTC. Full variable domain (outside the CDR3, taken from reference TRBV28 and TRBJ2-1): DVKVTQSSRYLVKRTGEKVFLECVQDMDHENMFWYRQDPGLGLRLIYFSYDVKMKEKGDIPEGYSVSREKKERFSLILESASTNQTSMYLCASRGGEWHEQFFGPGTRLTVL.